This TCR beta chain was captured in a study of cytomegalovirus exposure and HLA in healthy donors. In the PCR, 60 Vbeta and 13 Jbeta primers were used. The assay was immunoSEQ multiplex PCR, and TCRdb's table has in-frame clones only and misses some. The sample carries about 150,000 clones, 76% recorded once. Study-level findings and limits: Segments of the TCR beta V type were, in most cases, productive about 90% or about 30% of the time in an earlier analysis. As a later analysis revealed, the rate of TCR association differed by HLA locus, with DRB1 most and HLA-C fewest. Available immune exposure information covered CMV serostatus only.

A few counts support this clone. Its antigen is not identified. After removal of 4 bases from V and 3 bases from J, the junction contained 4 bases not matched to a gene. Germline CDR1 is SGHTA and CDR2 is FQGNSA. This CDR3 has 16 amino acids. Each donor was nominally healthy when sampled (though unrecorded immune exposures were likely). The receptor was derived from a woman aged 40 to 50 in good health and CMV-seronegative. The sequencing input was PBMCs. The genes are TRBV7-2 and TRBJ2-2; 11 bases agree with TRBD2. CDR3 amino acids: CASSSRLAGYTGELFF. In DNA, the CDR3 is TGTGCCAGCAGCTCCCGACTAGCGGGATACACCGGGGAGCTGTTTTTT.